This record concerns one T cell receptor (beta chain) sequence. Which antigen it targets is not known. Base qualities are not provided; no much larger clone lies one nucleotide away. These data originate in a study of blood T cell repertoires in COVID-19 (dated by TCRdb to 2020 to 2022). The study in broad terms: Samples covering the acute and convalescent phases of COVID-19 were provided by collaborators in the United States, Italy and Spain. The prospective study material was composed of cDNA or gDNA derived from T cells, B-cell-depleted T cells, or PBMCs. The repertoires were released in a freely available public database meant as a resource for research on the immune response to SARS-CoV-2. Samples came from the ongoing ImmuneRACE study (first 160 participants) plus 1,254 subjects from 6 global collaborators. Where available, HLA class I and class II types were obtained from metadata supplied by the sample provider rather than from assay-based typing. Nearly every sample came with metadata listing a de-identified subject ID, COVID-19 status, age in years and sex. The dataset comprised deeply sampled blood TCRbeta repertoires from subjects exposed to, actively infected with, or recovered from COVID-19. The study at large found these results: How much clinical and demographic metadata was included differed by source and by participant, and the metadata was provided uncurated.

TCRbeta CDR3 regions were amplified from genomic DNA by means of the immunoSEQ Assay, a bias-controlled multiplex PCR. The source study handled its data this way. The number of nucleated cells in each sample was estimated from the amplification of reference gene primers within the assay. Sequence reads were collapsed and filtered to measure the absolute abundance of every unique TCRbeta CDR3 rearrangement. Productive Simpson clonality was computed per sample as the square root of Simpson's diversity index over productive rearrangements. TCRdb stores this immuneACCESS table with in-frame sequences only. Part of the clones is absent; in the studies checked, under half of the shortfall reflects unresolved V genes, and no reason is known for the rest. V and J calls and clone size are copied from that table; D and trimming were computed from the DNA. In all, the sample holds roughly 120,000 clones, and around 80% of those were seen once. Clones ranked in the top ten supply roughly 7% of the sample.

Collaborating institutions collected whole blood in K2EDTA tubes following their own protocols. For TCRbeta analysis, collaborator samples were shipped as frozen whole blood, as isolated PBMCs, or as DNA extracted from either sample type. The CDR3 starts with the cysteine, ends with the phenylalanine, and has 15 residues. Only the CDR3 portion is preserved as DNA: 45 bases, with reading frame beginning at the first base. CDR1 SGHTA and CDR2 FQGNSA were looked up in the germline V gene. V is trimmed back by 5 bases and J by 6 bases, and the junction contains 6 bases that no gene match accounts for. The sequenced material came from peripheral blood. The source of this sequence is a man aged 65 to 85 with active or convalescent COVID-19. The chain is encoded by TRBV7-2 joined to TRBJ2-1; TRBD2 aligns with 11 central bases. The bases read TGTGCCAGCAGCGAACTAGCGGGGGCTTTCAATGAGCAGTTCTTC. This codes for CASSELAGAFNEQFF.